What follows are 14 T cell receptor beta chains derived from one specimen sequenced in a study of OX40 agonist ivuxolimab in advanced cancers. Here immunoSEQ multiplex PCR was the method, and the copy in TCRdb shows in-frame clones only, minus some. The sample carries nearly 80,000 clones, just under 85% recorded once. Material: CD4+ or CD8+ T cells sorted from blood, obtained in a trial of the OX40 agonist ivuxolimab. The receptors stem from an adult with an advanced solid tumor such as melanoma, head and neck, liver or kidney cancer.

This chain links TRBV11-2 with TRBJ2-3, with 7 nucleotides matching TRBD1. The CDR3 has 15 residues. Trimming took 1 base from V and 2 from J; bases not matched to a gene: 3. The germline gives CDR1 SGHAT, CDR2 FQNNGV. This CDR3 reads CASSLGTGLTDTQYF. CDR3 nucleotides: TGTGCCAGCAGCTTAGGGACAGGACTCACAGATACGCAGTATTTT.

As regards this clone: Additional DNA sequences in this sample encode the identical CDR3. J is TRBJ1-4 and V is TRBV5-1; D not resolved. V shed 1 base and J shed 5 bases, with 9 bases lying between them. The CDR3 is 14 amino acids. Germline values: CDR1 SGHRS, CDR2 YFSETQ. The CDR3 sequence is CASSLSGTNEKLFF. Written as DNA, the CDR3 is TGCGCCAGCAGCTTGAGCGGCACCAATGAAAAACTGTTTTTT.

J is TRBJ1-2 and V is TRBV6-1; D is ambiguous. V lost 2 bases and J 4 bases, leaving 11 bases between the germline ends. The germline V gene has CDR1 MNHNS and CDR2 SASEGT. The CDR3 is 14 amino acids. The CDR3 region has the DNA TGTGCCAGCAGTGAACTCGGTATCTCCTATGGCTACACCTTC. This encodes CASSELGISYGYTF.

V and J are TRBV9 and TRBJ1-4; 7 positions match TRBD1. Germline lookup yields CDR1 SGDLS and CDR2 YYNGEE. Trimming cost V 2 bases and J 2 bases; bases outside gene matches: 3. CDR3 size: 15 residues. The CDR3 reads CASSVNRGTNEKLFF. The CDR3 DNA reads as TGTGCCAGCAGCGTTAACAGGGGTACTAATGAAAAACTGTTTTTT. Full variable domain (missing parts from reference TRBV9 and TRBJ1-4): DSGVTQTPKHLITATGQRVTLRCSPRSGDLSVYWYQQSLDQGLQFLIQYYNGEERAKGNILERFSAQQFPDLHSELNLSSLELGDSALYFCASSVNRGTNEKLFFGSGTQLSVL.

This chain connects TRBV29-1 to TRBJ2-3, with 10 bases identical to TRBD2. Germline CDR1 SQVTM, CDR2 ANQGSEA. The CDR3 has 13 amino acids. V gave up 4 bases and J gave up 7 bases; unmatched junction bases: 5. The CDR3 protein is CSVVAGGLNTQYF. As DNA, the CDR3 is TGCAGCGTTGTAGCGGGGGGCCTTAATACGCAGTATTTT.

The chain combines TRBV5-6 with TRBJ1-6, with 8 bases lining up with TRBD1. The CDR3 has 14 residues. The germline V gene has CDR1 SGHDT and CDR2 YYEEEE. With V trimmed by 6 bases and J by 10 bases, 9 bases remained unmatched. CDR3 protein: CASILTGERSPLHF. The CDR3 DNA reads TGTGCCAGCATCCTGACAGGGGAAAGGTCACCCCTCCACTTT. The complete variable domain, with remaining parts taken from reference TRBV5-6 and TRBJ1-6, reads DAGVTQSPTHLIKTRGQQVTLRCSPKSGHDTVSWYQQALGQGPQFIFQYYEEEERQRGNFPDRFSGHQFPNYSSELNVNALLLGDSALYLCASILTGERSPLHFGNGTRLTVT.

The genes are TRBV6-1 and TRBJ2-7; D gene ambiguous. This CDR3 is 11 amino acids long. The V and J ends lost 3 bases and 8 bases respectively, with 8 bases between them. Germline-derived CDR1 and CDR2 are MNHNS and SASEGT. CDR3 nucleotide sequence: TGTGCCAGCAGTGAGGAAAGAAAGCAGTACTTC. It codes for CASSEERKQYF.

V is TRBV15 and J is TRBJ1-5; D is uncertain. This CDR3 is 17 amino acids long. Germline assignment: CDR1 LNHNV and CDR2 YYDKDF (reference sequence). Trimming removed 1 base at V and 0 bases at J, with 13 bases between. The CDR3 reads CATSRGNPYFSNQPQHF. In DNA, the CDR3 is TGTGCCACCAGCAGAGGCAATCCCTATTTTAGCAATCAGCCCCAGCATTTT.

CDR3 in amino acids: CASSTLGRAFGYTF. In DNA, the CDR3 is TGTGCCAGTAGTACCCTCGGCAGGGCGTTTGGCTACACCTTC. The chain employs TRBV19 and TRBJ1-2; D might be TRBD1 (5 bases). This CDR3 region has 14 residues. V was pared by 4 bases and J by 7 bases, with 16 bases between. CDR1 and CDR2 (germline): LNHDA, SQIVND (reference sequence).

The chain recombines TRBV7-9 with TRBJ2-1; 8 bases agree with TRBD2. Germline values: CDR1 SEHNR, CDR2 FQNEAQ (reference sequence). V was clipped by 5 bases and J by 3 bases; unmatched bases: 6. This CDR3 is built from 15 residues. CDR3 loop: CASSLSGSRYNEQFF. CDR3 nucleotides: TGTGCCAGCAGCCTGAGCGGGAGTCGCTACAATGAGCAGTTCTTC.

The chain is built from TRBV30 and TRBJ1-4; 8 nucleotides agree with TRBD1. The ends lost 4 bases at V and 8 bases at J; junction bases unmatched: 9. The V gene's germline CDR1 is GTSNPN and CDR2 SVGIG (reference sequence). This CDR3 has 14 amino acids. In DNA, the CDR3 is TGTGCCTGGACTCACGACAGGGGTAGGGAAAAACTGTTTTTT. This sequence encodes CAWTHDRGREKLFF.

Here the CDR3 DNA reads TGTGCCAGTAGTATTTCCAGCGTCAATGAGCAGTTCTTC. Protein: CASSISSVNEQFF. The chain joins TRBV19 to TRBJ2-1; D gene unclear. Germline CDR1 LNHDA, CDR2 SQIVND (reference sequence). V lost 3 bases to trimming and J lost 6 bases, with 9 bases between them. This CDR3 region has 13 residues. Supplemented by reference TRBV19 and TRBJ2-1, the full variable domain reads DGGITQSPKYLFRKEGQNVTLSCEQNLNHDAMYWYRQDPGQGLRLIYYSQIVNDFQKGDIAEGYSVSREKKESFPLTVTSAQKNPTAFYLCASSISSVNEQFFGPGTRLTVL.

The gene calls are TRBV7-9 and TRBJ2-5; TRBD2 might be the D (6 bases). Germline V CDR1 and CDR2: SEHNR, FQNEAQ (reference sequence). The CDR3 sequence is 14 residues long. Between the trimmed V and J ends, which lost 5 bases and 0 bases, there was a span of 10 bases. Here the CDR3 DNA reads TGTGCCAGCAGCCCCCCGGGGGACCAAGAGACCCAGTACTTC. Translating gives CASSPPGDQETQYF.

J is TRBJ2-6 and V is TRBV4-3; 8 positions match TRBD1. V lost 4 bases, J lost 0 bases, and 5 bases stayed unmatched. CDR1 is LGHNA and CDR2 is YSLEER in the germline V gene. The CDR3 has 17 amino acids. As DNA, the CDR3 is TGCGCCAGCAGCCCCGGACAGGGCATCTCTGGGGCCAACGTCCTGACTTTC. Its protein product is CASSPGQGISGANVLTF.